What follows are 11 T cell receptor beta chains derived from one specimen sequenced in a study of cytomegalovirus exposure and HLA in healthy donors. This PCR relied on a set of 60 Vbeta primers and 13 Jbeta primers. TCRdb keeps only in-frame clones here, not all; method: immunoSEQ multiplex PCR. The data contain roughly 130,000 clones, roughly four fifths of them singletons. The material sequenced was PBMCs. These receptors came from a boy between 2 and 10 years old in good health and CMV-seronegative.

The DNA of the CDR3 is TGTGCCAGCGGGGGGACTAGCGGGGGTAATGAGCAGTTCTTC. It codes for CASGGTSGGNEQFF. V gene TRBV6-5 combines with J gene TRBJ2-1; 14 nucleotides align to TRBD2. Germline lookup yields CDR1 MNHEY and CDR2 SVGAGI. The CDR3 consists of 14 residues. V lost 8 bases and J lost 7; bases outside the gene matches: 4.

The rearrangement uses TRBV5-6 and TRBJ1-3; a weak D match, TRBD1 (6 bases). V shed 4 bases and J shed 1 base, with 12 bases lying between them. The germline V gene has CDR1 SGHDT and CDR2 YYEEEE. The CDR3 extends over 15 amino acids. CDR3 in DNA: TGTGCCAGCAGCCCGGACAGAAGGTCTGGAAACACCATATATTTT. Encoded protein: CASSPDRRSGNTIYF. The whole variable domain, filled in from reference TRBV5-6 and TRBJ1-3, reads DAGVTQSPTHLIKTRGQQVTLRCSPKSGHDTVSWYQQALGQGPQFIFQYYEEEERQRGNFPDRFSGHQFPNYSSELNVNALLLGDSALYLCASSPDRRSGNTIYFGEGSWLTVV.

The rearrangement uses TRBV4-2 and TRBJ2-7; D might be TRBD1 (6 bases). Per germline, CDR1 LGHNA and CDR2 YNFKEQ. The length of the CDR3 is 16 residues. The V gene lost 0 bases and the J gene lost 3 bases, with 15 bases spanning the gap. Here the CDR3 DNA reads TGTGCCAGCAGCCAAGAAGGGGGATCCCTATTCTACGAGCAGTACTTC. Protein product: CASSQEGGSLFYEQYF.

The V call is TRBV6-1, the J call TRBJ2-7, with D possibly TRBD1 on 6 matching bases. CDR1 and CDR2 from the germline V gene are MNHNS and SASEGT. CDR3 length: 14 amino acids. Trimming shortened V by 3 bases and J by 7 bases, and 16 bases separated the two germline ends. The CDR3, as DNA: TGTGCCAGCAGTGAGGGTACAGGGCGTGAGGAGCAGTACTTC. Amino acid sequence: CASSEGTGREEQYF.

The rearrangement links TRBV4-3 to TRBJ1-1; possible D gene TRBD1, 6 bases. CDR1 LGHNA and CDR2 YSLEER come from the germline V gene. The CDR3 runs to 15 residues. V was clipped by 4 bases and J by 3 bases, with 15 bases between them. The chain's CDR3 is CASSPGGGGYTEAFF. For the CDR3, the DNA is TGCGCCAGCAGCCCGGGGGGAGGGGGTTACACTGAAGCTTTCTTT.

The rearrangement uses TRBV25-1 and TRBJ1-4; possibly TRBD1 for D (5 bases). Germline V CDR1 and CDR2: MGHDK, SYGVNS. The V gene lost 6 bases and the J gene lost 8 bases, with 16 bases spanning the gap. The length of the CDR3 is 14 residues. CDR3 nucleotides: TGTGCCAGCAGGCCCCCAGGGTTTCCCGAAAAACTGTTTTTT. This translates into CASRPPGFPEKLFF.

This clone has more than one count but fewer than ten. V and J are TRBV9 and TRBJ1-1, with D possibly matching TRBD1 (6 bases). The CDR3 has 13 amino acids. V dropped 4 bases and J dropped 4 bases, with 11 bases sitting between them. Germline assignment: CDR1 SGDLS and CDR2 YYNGEE. CDR3 DNA sequence: TGTGCCAGCAGCCCAGGGGTGGGCACTGAAGCTTTCTTT. This translates into CASSPGVGTEAFF.

The chain joins TRBV6-1 to TRBJ1-2, with D hard to call. V was shortened by 3 bases and J by 7 bases, with 12 bases between the two germline ends. Germline CDR1 is MNHNS and CDR2 is SASEGT. The CDR3 runs 13 residues. CDR3: CASSDPLSRGYTF. In DNA, the CDR3 is TGTGCCAGCAGTGATCCCCTAAGCCGTGGCTACACCTTC.

Of note for this clone: One end of the junction varies from germline; a read error may be responsible. The chain is built from TRBV6-1 and TRBJ2-2; 14 positions agree with TRBD2. The length of the CDR3 is 16 residues. Germline CDR1 MNHNS, CDR2 SASEGT. The CDR3 reads CAGSVGLAGETGELFF. As DNA, the CDR3 is TGTGCCGGCAGTGTGGGACTAGCGGGAGAGACCGGGGAGCTGTTTTTT.

This chain joins TRBV19 and TRBJ1-5; TRBD1 is a possible D gene (6 bases). In germline, CDR1 is LNHDA, CDR2 SQIVND (reference sequence). V gave up 5 bases and J gave up 0 bases, with 17 bases separating them. This CDR3 is built from 17 residues. CDR3 sequence reads: CASSSLLDSNSNQPQHF. The CDR3 bases are TGTGCCAGTAGTTCGTTGCTGGACAGTAATAGCAATCAGCCCCAGCATTTT.

J is TRBJ2-5 and V is TRBV18, with D tentatively TRBD2 (6 bases). Germline values: CDR1 KGHSH, CDR2 LQKENI. The CDR3 loop spans 14 amino acids. Trimming cost V 3 bases and J 4 bases, with 12 bases left between them. The CDR3 DNA sequence: TGTGCCAGCTCACCCGACGCCGGGGGAGAGACCCAGTACTTC. Its translation is CASSPDAGGETQYF.